This T cell receptor beta chain was captured in a study of CD8+ T cells in alopecia areata. Study information: At a dose of 5 to 10 mg twice daily, oral tofacitinib was given to treated patients. Broader study findings: Lesional scalp displayed greater clonality than normal scalp, most notably in alopecia totalis/universalis.

Sampling of alopecia areata patients yielded lesional scalp punch biopsies as well as peripheral blood. CD4+ and CD8+ T cells were sorted from PBMCs. Reverse transcribed after extraction, RNA yielded cDNA as the sequencing template. Sequencing used immunoSEQ multiplex PCR; TCRdb keeps in-frame clones, though not all of them. Of roughly 250,000 clones detected, roughly two thirds appear once; the ten largest clones hold more than 0.95%. This clone was detected a few times. Antigen specificity is unknown. The specimen comprised CD4+ T cells sorted from blood, sampled at week 0. This receptor was identified in a human donor with alopecia areata.

CDR3 sequence: CSVAAGARGGPEAFF. CDR3 DNA sequence: TGCAGCGTCGCCGCTGGGGCCAGGGGGGGACCTGAAGCTTTCTTT. The gene calls are TRBV29-1 and TRBJ1-1; 7 nucleotides match TRBD1. Looked up from germline, CDR1 is SQVTM and CDR2 is ANQGSEA. J lost 6 bases, V lost 6 bases, and 16 bases had no gene match. The CDR3 spans 15 residues. The full variable domain, rest sourced from reference TRBV29-1 and TRBJ1-1, is SAVISQKPSRDICQRGTSLTIQCQVDSQVTMMFWYRQQPGQSLTLIATANQGSEATYESGFVIDKFPISRPNLTFSTLTVSNMSPEDSSIYLCSVAAGARGGPEAFFGQGTRLTVV.